This T cell receptor (beta chain) is from a study of beta chain features in type 1 diabetes. Across the study: The patient and healthy donor groups were comparable for age, gender and cell yields.

This clone was observed a handful of times. Its antigen is unidentified. Notes on the study in general: A possible short-template PCR bias applies equally to patients and controls.

This CDR3 contains 14 residues. Germline V gene data show CDR1 as SGHRS and CDR2 as YFSETQ. V shed 0 bases and J shed 5 bases, with 12 bases lying between them. Every bit of the isolated RNA underwent reverse transcription, so sequencing read expressed TCRB transcripts. Sequenced by immunoSEQ multiplex PCR; TCRdb stores in-frame clones only, minus some. The table lists about 900,000 clones, 15% to 20% of them singletons. The sequenced sample consisted of naive CD4+ T cells from blood. This clonotype originated in a woman aged 18-29 years in good health. The chain couples TRBV5-1 to TRBJ2-7; D might be TRBD1 (6 bases). The CDR3 here is CASSLGQAINEQYF. The CDR3 DNA sequence: TGCGCCAGCAGCTTGGGACAGGCGATCAACGAGCAGTACTTC.